The TCR beta chain described here comes from a study of shared clonotypes between healthy human individuals. Findings and caveats of the study: Despite large depth, rarefaction showed incomplete sorted-subset sequencing.

Method: immunoSEQ multiplex PCR; TCRdb's copy keeps in-frame clones and lacks some. Of roughly 2.6 million clones in the sample, more than 80% are singletons; the top ten hold 0.11% to 0.15%. This clone has a handful of counts. What it binds is not known. Unmatched junction bases numbered 6, after V lost 5 bases and J lost 1 base. CDR3 length: 15 amino acids. CDR1 MDHEN and CDR2 SYDVKM come from the germline V gene. The chain couples TRBV28 to TRBJ1-1; TRBD1 matches 8 bases. This clonotype was sampled from a man younger than 35 in good health. The sample consisted of naive CD4+ T cells sorted from blood. Described subset: CD45RA+ positively selected. The CDR3 loop is CASSPPGQGNTEAFF. The CDR3 DNA follows: TGTGCCAGCAGTCCCCCCGGACAGGGGAACACTGAAGCTTTCTTT.